The 23 T cell receptor beta chains below come from one sample, sequenced in a study of identical twins. TCRdb re-derived calls from the 5' RACE reads in MiXCR, one entry per CDR3 protein. Here the sample spans around 1.7 million distinct CDR3 sequences, around a third being singletons. Sequenced sample: cord blood. The receptors were sampled from a newborn girl in good health.

The chain carries TRBV27 and TRBJ1-5, with 9 bases identical to TRBD1. V lost 4 bases and J lost 1; bases outside the gene matches: 2. CDR1 and CDR2 (germline): MNHEY, SMNVEV (reference sequence). The CDR3 totals 15 residues. DNA for the CDR3: TGTGCCAGCAGTTACAGGGGGCGCAGCAATCAGCCCCAGCATTTT. Amino acids: CASSYRGRSNQPQHF.

V is TRBV3-1 and J is TRBJ1-1; D gene unclear. CDR1 is LGHDT and CDR2 is YNNKEL in the germline V gene (reference sequence). Trimming left V 0 bases short and J 1 base short, with 12 bases between. The CDR3 is made up of 16 amino acids. The DNA for the CDR3 is TGTGCCAGCAGCCAAGAACGGTTGGCAGGGAACACTGAAGCTTTCTTT. This codes for CASSQERLAGNTEAFF.

This clonotype occurred a few times. At one boundary the junction diverges from the germline segment, which might be a read error. The gene calls are TRBV18 and TRBJ2-3, with D tentatively TRBD2 (5 bases). The germline V gene encodes CDR1 KGHSH and CDR2 LQKENI. CDR3 length: 13 residues. The CDR3 region is CASSPSSIDTQYF. The CDR3 DNA follows: TGTGCCAGCTCACCATCTAGCATAGATACGCAGTATTTT. Variable domain in full (rest from reference TRBV18 and TRBJ2-3): NAGVMQNPRHLVRRRGQEARLRCSPMKGHSHVYWYRQLPEEGLKFMVYLQKENIIDESGMPKERFSAEFPKEGPSILRIQQVVRGDSAAYFCASSPSSIDTQYFGPGTRLTVL.

This rearrangement joins TRBV10-3 to TRBJ2-7, with 9 nucleotides matching TRBD2. Germline CDR1 reads ENHRY; CDR2 reads SYGVKD. The V segment lost 0 bases and the J segment 2 bases; nucleotides outside the gene matches: 11. CDR3 length: 18 amino acids. CDR3 nucleotides: TGTGCCATCAGTGAGTCGAGATTAAGGCTAGCGGGAACCTACGAGCAGTACTTC. Translating gives CAISESRLRLAGTYEQYF.

This clonotype turned up a few times. The chain combines TRBV13 with TRBJ2-7, with 10 nucleotides matching TRBD1. V was pared by 0 bases and J by 3 bases, with 11 bases of the junction left unmatched. Germline V gene data show CDR1 as PRHDT and CDR2 as FYEKMQ (reference sequence). The CDR3 length is 18 residues. CDR3 region: CASSLGGTGDHGLYEQYF. Written as DNA, the CDR3 is TGTGCCAGCAGCTTAGGGGGGACAGGGGATCACGGACTCTACGAGCAGTACTTC.

This chain uses TRBV6-5 with TRBJ2-1; 11 bases fit TRBD2. The end of the DNA is better explained by TRBJ2-7, so the J call may be wrong. The CDR3 loop spans 17 amino acids. Looked up from germline, CDR1 is MNHEY and CDR2 is SVGAGI. The CDR3 DNA sequence: TGTGCCAGCAGTTACGTAGCGGGAGGGCCGTCCTACAATGAGCAGTACTTC. Residues: CASSYVAGGPSYNEQYF.

The chain joins TRBV11-3 to TRBJ1-1; D not certain. This CDR3 contains 13 residues. Per germline, CDR1 SGHNT and CDR2 YENEEA. Trimming shortened V by 4 bases and J by 3 bases, and 9 bases separated the two germline ends. CDR3 residues: CASSSTPYTEAFF. The CDR3 bases are TGTGCCAGCAGCTCGACACCTTACACTGAAGCTTTCTTT.

This clonotype was found a few times. The chain uses TRBV3-1 and TRBJ2-5, with a weak D call TRBD2 (6 bases). CDR3 length: 14 amino acids. CDR1 is LGHDT and CDR2 is YNNKEL in the germline V gene (reference sequence). V was shortened by 0 bases and J by 4 bases, with 9 bases between the two germline ends. The CDR3 nucleotides read TGTGCCAGCAGCCAAGACCGGGGGACAGAGACCCAGTACTTC. Its translation: CASSQDRGTETQYF.

This clonotype was observed a few times. The chain recombines TRBV20-1 with TRBJ1-2, with 9 bases that match TRBD1. The trim removed 5 bases at V and 0 bases at J, leaving 10 bases unmatched. Germline CDR1 is DFQATT and CDR2 is SNEGSKA (reference sequence). CDR3 length: 16 residues. The CDR3 DNA reads as TGCAGTGCTCCCCGGACAGGGGCGAGAGCTAACTATGGCTACACCTTC. Protein: CSAPRTGARANYGYTF.

This clonotype was seen more than once but under ten times. This chain connects TRBV10-1 to TRBJ1-2; D is ambiguous. This CDR3 spans 13 amino acids. The germline gives CDR1 WNHNN, CDR2 SYGVQD (reference sequence). Trimming pared 0 bases from V and 6 bases from J, leaving 8 bases between. The DNA of the CDR3 is TGCGCCAGCAGTGAGTCGACTTTTAATGGCTACACCTTC. Translating gives CASSESTFNGYTF.

The gene calls are TRBV20-1 and TRBJ2-1; 13 nucleotides agree with TRBD2. The CDR3 is 18 amino acids. CDR1 is DFQATT and CDR2 is SNEGSKA in the germline V gene (reference sequence). Trimming removed 1 base from V and 4 bases from J; junction bases left unmatched: 10. DNA for the CDR3: TGCAGTGCTAGAGCAAATCCGGAGACTAGCGGGAGGTACAATGAGCAGTTCTTC. This gives the protein CSARANPETSGRYNEQFF.

With respect to this clonotype: A read error is possible here, since a much larger clone lies one base away. CDR3: CASSLGVRPQHF. The DNA for the CDR3 is TGTGCCAGCAGCTTAGGGGTTCGGCCCCAGCATTTT. The chain joins TRBV7-9 to TRBJ1-5; no firm D call. CDR1 is SEHNR and CDR2 is FQNEAQ in the germline V gene (reference sequence). CDR3 length equals 12 residues. The V end was cut by 1 base, the J end by 9 bases, with 7 bases between. The full variable domain, in which reference TRBV7-9 and TRBJ1-5 provide the parts outside the CDR3, is DTGVSQNPRHKITKRGQNVTFRCDPISEHNRLYWYRQTLGQGPEFLTYFQNEAQLEKSRLLSDRFSAERPKGSFSTLEIQRTEQGDSAMYLCASSLGVRPQHFGDGTRLSIL.

The V gene is TRBV28, the J gene TRBJ1-5; a weak D match, TRBD1 (5 bases). Trimming shortened V by 10 bases and J by 3 bases, and 19 bases separated the two germline ends. CDR3 length: 15 amino acids. The V gene's germline CDR1 is MDHEN and CDR2 SYDVKM. DNA for the CDR3: TGTGCCACCGATAAAGGGGCCAGGGTCAATCAGCCCCAGCATTTT. Translated, it gives CATDKGARVNQPQHF.

This clonotype was counted between two and nine times. This rearrangement joins TRBV7-2 to TRBJ2-3; TRBD2 agrees at 9 bases. This CDR3 region has 15 residues. The germline V gene encodes CDR1 SGHTA and CDR2 FQGNSA. V gave up 5 bases and J gave up 4 bases; unmatched junction bases: 7. The CDR3 is CASSRGTSSADTQYF. CDR3 coding DNA: TGTGCCAGCAGCCGAGGGACTAGCAGCGCAGATACGCAGTATTTT. Complete variable domain (other parts from reference TRBV7-2 and TRBJ2-3): GAGVSQSPSNKVTEKGKDVELRCDPISGHTALYWYRQSLGQGLEFLIYFQGNSAPDKSGLPSDRFSAERTGGSVSTLTIQRTQQEDSAVYLCASSRGTSSADTQYFGPGTRLTVL.

There are a few counts of this clonotype. The CDR3 DNA is TGCGCCAGCAGCTTGTATGGACAGGGGTACTATGGCTACACCTTC. Residues: CASSLYGQGYYGYTF. The chain combines TRBV5-1 with TRBJ1-2; 9 bases agree with TRBD1. J gave up 3 bases and V 1 base, and 4 bases lay outside the gene matches. Germline CDR1 SGHRS, CDR2 YFSETQ. The CDR3 contains 15 residues.

About this clonotype: Since a much larger clone is just one base distant, this may be a read error. The chain joins TRBV3-1 to TRBJ2-7; D call uncertain. Germline loops: CDR1 LGHDT, CDR2 YNNKEL (reference sequence). The CDR3 length is 12 residues. The CDR3 DNA sequence: TGTGCCGGCAGCCAAGATATCTACGAGCAGTACTTC. Translating gives CAGSQDIYEQYF.

On this clonotype: Compared with germline, one end of the junction differs, possibly owing to a read error. The chain couples TRBV28 to TRBJ1-1; 7 positions agree with TRBD1. The CDR3 runs to 15 residues. CDR1 is MDHEN, CDR2 SYDVKM, per germline. The CDR3 DNA is TGCGCCAGCAGTTTTAGGGACAGAATGAGCACTGAAGCTTTCTTT. Protein: CASSFRDRMSTEAFF. The full variable domain, its missing parts supplied by reference TRBV28 and TRBJ1-1, is DVKVTQSSRYLVKRTGEKVFLECVQDMDHENMFWYRQDPGLGLRLIYFSYDVKMKEKGDIPEGYSVSREKKERFSLILESASTNQTSMYLCASSFRDRMSTEAFFGQGTRLTVV.

This clonotype was seen a few times. The chain joins TRBV28 to TRBJ2-3; TRBD2 agrees at 16 bases. The germline V gene encodes CDR1 MDHEN and CDR2 SYDVKM. This CDR3 contains 20 residues. J was trimmed by 0 bases and V by 2 bases; bases with no gene match: 8. In nucleotides, the CDR3 is TGTGCCAGCAGTTTAGTTTGTGGGGGACTAGCGGGGGGGAGCACAGATACGCAGTATTTT. It codes for CASSLVCGGLAGGSTDTQYF.

The gene calls are TRBV10-3 and TRBJ2-3; 9 bases fit TRBD2. Germline values: CDR1 ENHRY, CDR2 SYGVKD. CDR3 length: 13 residues. The ends lost 10 bases at V and 14 bases at J; junction bases unmatched: 16. The CDR3 DNA sequence: TGTGCCAGCAAGGGGCTAGCGGGGTCCTCCGCGTATTTT. This sequence encodes CASKGLAGSSAYF.

This chain connects TRBV4-1 to TRBJ2-7, with 7 bases lining up with TRBD1. In germline, CDR1 is MGHRA, CDR2 YSYEKL. The V segment lost 5 bases and the J segment 0 bases; nucleotides outside the gene matches: 7. There are 15 residues in the CDR3. Here the CDR3 reads CASSTETGLSYEQYF. CDR3 coding DNA: TGCGCCAGCAGCACCGAGACAGGGCTCTCCTACGAGCAGTACTTC.

This clonotype was seen more than once but under ten times. The chain uses TRBV27 and TRBJ2-1, with a weak D call TRBD2 (6 bases). V lost 0 bases to trimming and J lost 6 bases, with 6 bases between them. The germline CDR1 and CDR2 sequences are MNHEY and SMNVEV (reference sequence). The CDR3 covers 13 residues. CDR3 residues: CASSLSLANEQFF. As DNA, the CDR3 is TGTGCCAGCAGTTTATCACTAGCCAATGAGCAGTTCTTC.

The gene calls are TRBV29-1 and TRBJ1-1; D ambiguous. The CDR3 is 15 amino acids. Per germline, CDR1 SQVTM and CDR2 ANQGSEA. V was cut by 6 bases and J by 1 base, with 18 bases left in between. CDR3 DNA: TGCAGCGTCCGAGACCCCTCCTCGGGGAACACTGAAGCTTTCTTT. Translated: CSVRDPSSGNTEAFF.

This rearrangement joins TRBV4-2 to TRBJ2-5, with 9 positions matching TRBD2. Germline trimming cut 3 bases from V and 2 bases from J; bases unmatched to any gene: 7. This CDR3 has 16 residues. Germline CDR1 and CDR2: LGHNA and YNFKEQ. The CDR3 DNA follows: TGTGCCAGCAGCCAGGCGGGACTAGCTCCTCAAGAGACCCAGTACTTC. Translated, it gives CASSQAGLAPQETQYF.